Below, 19 T cell receptor beta chains from the same sample are listed, as sequenced in a study of technical replicates of blood from several donors. Sequencing used immunoSEQ multiplex PCR; TCRdb keeps in-frame clones, though not all of them. Among 65,000 to 85,000 clones, around 90% were seen once, and the ten largest hold roughly 0.37%. Specimen: T cells isolated from PBMCs. The receptors come from a human donor in good health.

This chain links TRBV5-1 with TRBJ1-1, with 7 bases matching TRBD1. Losses at the gene ends were 4 bases for V and 3 bases for J; bases not matched to a gene: 6. The CDR3 is 14 amino acids. The V gene's germline CDR1 is SGHRS and CDR2 YFSETQ. CDR3 sequence: CASSPGQADTEAFF. CDR3 DNA: TGCGCCAGCAGCCCCGGACAGGCGGACACTGAAGCTTTCTTT.

This clone was found once. This rearrangement joins TRBV25-1 to TRBJ1-1; no clear D. Germline V gene sequence: CDR1 MGHDK, CDR2 SYGVNS. This CDR3 comprises 12 residues. V gave up 2 bases and J gave up 11 bases, with 12 bases separating them. In nucleotides, the CDR3 is TGTGCCAGCAGTGAAAGGAGGGATCGGGCTTTCTTT. Amino acids: CASSERRDRAFF.

This clone was seen a few times. This chain connects TRBV6-4 to TRBJ2-3; 12 nucleotides agree with TRBD2. V shed 4 bases, J shed 4 bases, and the junction held 3 bases outside the gene matches. The CDR3 runs 15 residues. Germline V gene data show CDR1 as MRHNA and CDR2 as SNTAGT. This chain's CDR3 is CASSAGTSGPDTQYF. The CDR3 DNA sequence: TGTGCCAGCAGTGCCGGGACTAGCGGGCCAGATACGCAGTATTTT.

The rearrangement uses TRBV29-1 and TRBJ2-1, with 7 bases that match TRBD1. CDR1 is SQVTM and CDR2 is ANQGSEA in the germline V gene. Losses at the gene ends were 7 bases for V and 5 bases for J; bases not matched to a gene: 8. This CDR3 has 13 residues. The CDR3 loop reads CSGTGTDHNEQFF. CDR3 DNA: TGCAGCGGGACCGGGACAGACCACAATGAGCAGTTCTTC.

The rearrangement joins TRBV7-2 to TRBJ1-1; D might be TRBD1 (5 bases). Germline CDR1 and CDR2: SGHTA and FQGNSA. This CDR3 is 16 amino acids long. The V and J ends lost 1 base and 4 bases respectively, with 16 bases between them. CDR3 amino acids: CASSLDGSAGGTEAFF. CDR3 nucleotide sequence: TGTGCCAGCAGCTTAGATGGGTCTGCGGGGGGCACTGAAGCTTTCTTT.

The chain has TRBV7-8 and TRBJ1-1; D call uncertain. This CDR3 is 15 amino acids long. V was pared by 0 bases and J by 4 bases, with 12 bases between. Per germline, CDR1 SGHVS and CDR2 FQNEAQ. The CDR3 nucleotides are TGTGCCAGCAGCTTAGCGCTCGGGGAAGGCACTGAAGCTTTCTTT. It translates to CASSLALGEGTEAFF.

The J gene is TRBJ2-1, the V gene TRBV9; 10 nucleotides match TRBD2. Germline assignment: CDR1 SGDLS and CDR2 YYNGEE. The length of the CDR3 is 17 residues. Unmatched junction bases numbered 13, after V lost 2 bases and J lost 8 bases. The CDR3 coding sequence is TGTGCCAGCAGCGTGTCGTCTAGCGGGAGTAGGTCCGATGAGCAGTTCTTC. This sequence encodes CASSVSSSGSRSDEQFF.

The chain links TRBV5-8 to TRBJ1-5; 11 bases line up with TRBD1. The CDR3 totals 15 residues. The J segment lost 6 bases and the V segment lost 3 bases, leaving 5 bases of the junction unmatched. Germline V lookup: CDR1 SGHTS, CDR2 YDEGEE. The chain's CDR3 is CASSWKDRGLQPQHF. CDR3 DNA: TGTGCCAGCAGCTGGAAGGACAGGGGGCTTCAGCCCCAGCATTTT.

This clone was observed once. In nucleotides, the CDR3 is TGTGCCATCAGTGAGAAAGCAGGCGGGGACTATGGCTACACCTTC. Its translation: CAISEKAGGDYGYTF. This chain uses TRBV10-3 with TRBJ1-2; no clear D. This CDR3 has 15 residues. CDR1 and CDR2 from the germline V gene are ENHRY and SYGVKD. V lost 2 bases and J lost 3, with 13 bases in between.

The chain recombines TRBV11-2 with TRBJ2-7, with 7 bases aligning to TRBD2. Germline V CDR1 and CDR2: SGHAT, FQNNGV. J gave up 5 bases and V 5 bases, and 12 bases lay outside the gene matches. CDR3 length equals 15 residues. CDR3 DNA sequence: TGTGCCAGCAGCCCGATAAGCGGGGAGGTAAACGAGCAGTACTTC. It specifies CASSPISGEVNEQYF.

The V gene is TRBV11-3, the J gene TRBJ2-5; D unresolved. Germline lookup yields CDR1 SGHNT and CDR2 YENEEA. The CDR3 covers 16 residues. Trimming cost V 6 bases and J 1 base, with 18 bases left between them. As DNA, the CDR3 is TGTGCCAGCAGTCCTCTTACCGACACCTTCCAAGAGACCCAGTACTTC. Translating gives CASSPLTDTFQETQYF.

The rearrangement links TRBV19 to TRBJ1-1, with D unclear. V was cut by 6 bases and J by 1 base, with 9 bases left in between. Per the germline V gene, CDR1 is LNHDA and CDR2 is SQIVND (reference sequence). The CDR3 is made up of 13 amino acids. CDR3 in amino acids: CASSLGENTEAFF. In DNA, the CDR3 is TGTGCCAGTAGCCTGGGCGAGAACACTGAAGCTTTCTTT.

The V gene is TRBV2, the J gene TRBJ2-3, with 8 bases matching TRBD2. The V gene end was trimmed by 5 bases and the J gene end by 7 bases; junction bases not matched to a gene: 8. The CDR3 is 14 residues long. Germline-derived CDR1 and CDR2 are SNHLY and FYNNEI. The CDR3 sequence: CASSLSGSRYTQYF. CDR3 bases: TGTGCCAGCAGTCTGAGCGGGAGTCGTTATACGCAGTATTTT.

The chain links TRBV28 to TRBJ1-1, with D hard to call. The CDR3 loop spans 14 amino acids. Germline CDR1 is MDHEN and CDR2 is SYDVKM. With 2 bases removed from V and 1 base from J, the gap between germline ends came to 8 bases. CDR3 sequence: CASSLDRENTEAFF. For the CDR3, the DNA is TGTGCCAGCAGTTTAGATCGGGAGAACACTGAAGCTTTCTTT.

V and J are TRBV5-1 and TRBJ2-7; TRBD1 might be the D (7 bases). From germline, CDR1 is SGHRS and CDR2 YFSETQ. The CDR3 extends over 14 amino acids. Trimming pared 3 bases from V and 1 base from J, leaving 11 bases between. The CDR3 DNA reads as TGCGCCAGCAGCTATGCAGGGGGGTCCTACGAGCAGTACTTC. Residues: CASSYAGGSYEQYF. The whole variable domain, filled in from reference TRBV5-1 and TRBJ2-7, reads KAGVTQTPRYLIKTRGQQVTLSCSPISGHRSVSWYQQTPGQGLQFLFEYFSETQRNKGNFPGRFSGRQFSNSRSEMNVSTLELGDSALYLCASSYAGGSYEQYFGPGTRLTVT.

This rearrangement joins TRBV15 to TRBJ1-1; D is uncertain. V lost 0 bases to trimming and J lost 1 base, with 3 bases between them. Germline V gene lookup returns CDR1 LNHNV and CDR2 YYDKDF (reference sequence). This CDR3 has 13 residues. CDR3 region: CATSRDQNTEAFF. The DNA of the CDR3 is TGTGCCACCAGCAGAGATCAGAACACTGAAGCTTTCTTT.

The chain combines TRBV7-3 with TRBJ1-1; 7 nucleotides align to TRBD1. V shed 2 bases, J shed 7 bases, and the junction held 7 bases outside the gene matches. The CDR3 loop spans 14 amino acids. Germline CDR1 reads SGHTA; CDR2 reads FQGTGA. The CDR3 DNA follows: TGTGCCAGCAGCTTAGGAGGGGACAGTGATGAAGCTTTCTTT. Protein sequence: CASSLGGDSDEAFF. Supplemented by reference TRBV7-3 and TRBJ1-1, the full variable domain reads GAGVSQTPSNKVTEKGKYVELRCDPISGHTALYWYRQSLGQGPEFLIYFQGTGAADDSGLPNDRFFAVRPEGSVSTLKIQRTERGDSAVYLCASSLGGDSDEAFFGQGTRLTVV.

This clone has a handful of counts. This chain joins TRBV5-1 and TRBJ2-7; possible D gene TRBD2, 6 bases. Germline values: CDR1 SGHRS, CDR2 YFSETQ. The germline V and J ends were trimmed by 4 bases and 3 bases, with 8 bases remaining between them. This CDR3 comprises 12 residues. The CDR3 spells CASSQGGYEQYF. CDR3 bases: TGCGCCAGCAGCCAGGGAGGCTACGAGCAGTACTTC.

The rearrangement links TRBV19 to TRBJ1-5, with D perhaps matching TRBD1 (6 bases). CDR1 is LNHDA, CDR2 SQIVND, per germline (reference sequence). The CDR3 sequence is 14 residues long. V was cut by 7 bases and J by 1 base, with 11 bases left in between. CDR3 nucleotide sequence: TGTGCCAGTACTAATCAGGGGAGCAATCAGCCCCAGCATTTT. Residues: CASTNQGSNQPQHF.